The source of this T cell receptor beta chain is a study of T cell responses to AZD1222 COVID-19 vaccine. Of note for this clone: Its antigen remains unknown.

Assay used: immunoSEQ multiplex PCR; TCRdb lists only in-frame clones, some missing. The data hold about 75,000 clones, with around 88% observed a single time. General study points: The donors showed a predominance of white British ancestry and of females, with possible underestimation of clonal diversity.

V lost 5 bases and J 4 bases, leaving 9 bases between the germline ends. The CDR3 runs to 13 residues. Germline lookup yields CDR1 SGHTA and CDR2 FQGNSA. The sequenced sample was peripheral blood, obtained 28 days after the second dose of the MenACWY control vaccine. The sequence was obtained from an adult who received the MenACWY meningococcal vaccine as a control. V is TRBV7-2 and J is TRBJ2-1; D unresolved. The chain's CDR3 is CASSPALYNEQFF. The CDR3 region has the DNA TGTGCCAGCAGCCCTGCCCTGTACAATGAGCAGTTCTTC.